The clone carrying this T cell receptor (beta chain) was observed a handful of times. Trimming removed 4 bases from V and 6 bases from J, with 22 bases in between. Germline CDR1 and CDR2: LGHDT and YNNKEL (reference sequence). The CDR3 covers 17 residues. Per the study methods: Estimates of nucleated cell counts were drawn from the amplification of reference gene primers. Assay: immunoSEQ multiplex PCR; the TCRdb copy retains only in-frame clones and omits some. Clonal size and the V and J genes are those of that table, whereas D and trimming came from the DNA. This table holds roughly 500,000 clones, approximately 88% found once. Adults between about 18 and 95 years of age took part from 20 to 25 US areas. Cohort 3 donors were reported recovered after two negative PCRs, clearance, or symptom resolution. The entry originates in a study of blood T cell repertoires in COVID-19.

The source of this sequence is a woman aged 40 to 50 who had recovered from COVID-19. Specimen: PBMCs or T cells enriched from blood (not recorded which). This chain joins TRBV3-1 (or the pseudogene TRBV3-2) and TRBJ2-1; D may be TRBD2 (6 bases). CDR3 coding DNA: TGTGCCAGCAGCCCATTGGGGCGGGATATCCCCGGCAATGAGCAGTTCTTC. Amino acid sequence: CASSPLGRDIPGNEQFF.